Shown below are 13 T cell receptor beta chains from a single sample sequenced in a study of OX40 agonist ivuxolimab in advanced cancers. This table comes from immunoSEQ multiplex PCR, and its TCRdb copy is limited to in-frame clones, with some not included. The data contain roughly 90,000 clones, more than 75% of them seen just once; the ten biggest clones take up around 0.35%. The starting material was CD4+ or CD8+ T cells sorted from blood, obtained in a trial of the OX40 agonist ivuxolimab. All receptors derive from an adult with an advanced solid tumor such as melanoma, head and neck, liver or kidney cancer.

The CDR3 coding sequence is TGTGCCAGCAGTTACCTTACTAGCGGATACAATGAGCAGTTCTTC. It is translated as CASSYLTSGYNEQFF. The chain couples TRBV6-5 to TRBJ2-1; 8 nucleotides align to TRBD2. Per germline, CDR1 MNHEY and CDR2 SVGAGI. Trimming cost V 2 bases and J 4 bases; bases outside gene matches: 4. The CDR3 contains 15 residues.

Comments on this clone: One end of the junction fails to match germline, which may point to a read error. CDR3 sequence (DNA): TGTGCCAGCGGTCGACTAGCGTCACAGGGGCACGAGCAGCACTTC. Amino acids: CASGRLASQGHEQHF. The chain is built from TRBV6-5 and TRBJ2-7; D may be TRBD2 (8 bases). The germline V gene has CDR1 MNHEY and CDR2 SVGAGI. CDR3 length: 15 amino acids.

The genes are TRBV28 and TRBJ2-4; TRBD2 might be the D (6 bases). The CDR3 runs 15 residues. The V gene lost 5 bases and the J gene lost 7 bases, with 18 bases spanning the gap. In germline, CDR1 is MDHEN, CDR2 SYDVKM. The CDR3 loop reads CASSPSSAKGNIQYF. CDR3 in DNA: TGTGCCAGCAGTCCCTCTAGCGCTAAGGGGAACATTCAGTACTTC.

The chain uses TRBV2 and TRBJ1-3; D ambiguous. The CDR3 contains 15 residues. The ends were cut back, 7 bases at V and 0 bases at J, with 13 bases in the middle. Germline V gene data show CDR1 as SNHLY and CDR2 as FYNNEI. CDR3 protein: CASKRTESSGNTIYF. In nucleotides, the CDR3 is TGTGCCAGCAAGCGGACGGAAAGCTCTGGAAACACCATATATTTT.

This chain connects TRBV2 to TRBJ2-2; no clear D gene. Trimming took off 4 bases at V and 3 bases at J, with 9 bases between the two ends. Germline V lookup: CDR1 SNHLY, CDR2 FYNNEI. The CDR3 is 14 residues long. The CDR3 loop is CASSVDGYTGELFF. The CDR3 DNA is TGTGCCAGCAGTGTGGACGGGTACACCGGGGAGCTGTTTTTT.

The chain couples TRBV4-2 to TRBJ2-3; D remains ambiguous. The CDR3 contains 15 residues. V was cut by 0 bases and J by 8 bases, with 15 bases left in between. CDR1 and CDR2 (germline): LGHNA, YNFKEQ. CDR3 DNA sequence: TGTGCCAGCAGCCAAGAAAGGATGGAAACCTCTACGCAGTATTTT. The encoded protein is CASSQERMETSTQYF.

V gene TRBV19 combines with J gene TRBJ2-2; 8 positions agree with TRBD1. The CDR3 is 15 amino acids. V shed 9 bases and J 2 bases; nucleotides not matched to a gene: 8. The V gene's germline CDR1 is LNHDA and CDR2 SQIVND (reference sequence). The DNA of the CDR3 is TGTGCCAGCAGAGACAGGGGCAAAAACACCGGGGAGCTGTTTTTT. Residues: CASRDRGKNTGELFF.

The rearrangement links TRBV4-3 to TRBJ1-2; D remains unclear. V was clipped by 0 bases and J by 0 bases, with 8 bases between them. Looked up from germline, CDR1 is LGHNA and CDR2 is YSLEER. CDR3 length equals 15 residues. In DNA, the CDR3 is TGCGCCAGCAGCCAAGATCCGACGGCTAACTATGGCTACACCTTC. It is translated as CASSQDPTANYGYTF.

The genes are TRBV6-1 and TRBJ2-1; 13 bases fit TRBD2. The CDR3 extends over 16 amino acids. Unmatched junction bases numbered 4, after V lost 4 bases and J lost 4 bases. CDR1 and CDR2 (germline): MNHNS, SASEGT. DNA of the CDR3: TGTGCCAGCAGTGGTAGACTAGCGGGAGGATACAATGAGCAGTTCTTC. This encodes CASSGRLAGGYNEQFF.

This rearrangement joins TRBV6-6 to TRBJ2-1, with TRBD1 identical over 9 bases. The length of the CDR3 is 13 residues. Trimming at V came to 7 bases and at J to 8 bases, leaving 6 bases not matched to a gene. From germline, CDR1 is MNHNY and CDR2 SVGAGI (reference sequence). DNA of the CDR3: TGTGCCAGCAAGAGACAGGGGGGCCATGAGCAGTTCTTC. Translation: CASKRQGGHEQFF.

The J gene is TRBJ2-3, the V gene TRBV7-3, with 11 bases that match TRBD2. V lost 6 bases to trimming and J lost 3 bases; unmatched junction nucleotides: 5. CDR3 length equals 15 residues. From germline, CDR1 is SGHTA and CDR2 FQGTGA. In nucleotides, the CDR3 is TGTGCCAGCAGGTCACTAGCGGGAGAGACAGATACGCAGTATTTT. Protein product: CASRSLAGETDTQYF.

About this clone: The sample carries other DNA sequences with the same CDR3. The CDR3 is CASSFSASSYEQYF. The CDR3 nucleotides are TGTGCCAGCAGTTTTTCGGCTTCTTCCTACGAGCAGTACTTC. The chain is built from TRBV28 and TRBJ2-7; D is unclear. This CDR3 has 14 residues. Germline CDR1 and CDR2: MDHEN and SYDVKM. V shed 3 bases and J shed 1 base, with 10 bases lying between them.

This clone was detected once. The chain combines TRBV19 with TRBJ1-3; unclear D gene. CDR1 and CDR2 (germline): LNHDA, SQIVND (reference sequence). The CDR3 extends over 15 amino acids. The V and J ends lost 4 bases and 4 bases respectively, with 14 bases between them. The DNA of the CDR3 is TGTGCCAGTAGTACCCAGAGCGCTACCGGAAACACCATATATTTT. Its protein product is CASSTQSATGNTIYF.